Following are 24 T cell receptor beta chains from one sample sequenced in a study of blood T cells in healthy people across ages. The use of a sample-barcoded 5' primer and a J-beta primer mix characterized a second PCR of 7 to 11 cycles. TCRdb independently ran MiXCR on the 5' RACE reads; one entry per CDR3 protein. The repertoire consists of about 1.4 million distinct CDR3 sequences, with almost 60% occurring once and the leading ten covering 6.7%. Source material: blood. Receptors were obtained from a man aged 18 to 30 in good health.

The chain combines TRBV5-1 with TRBJ2-1, with 7 bases lining up with TRBD1. The ends lost 4 bases at V and 5 bases at J; junction bases unmatched: 12. CDR1 is SGHRS, CDR2 YFSETQ, per germline. CDR3 length: 16 amino acids. This chain's CDR3 is CASSPGQVYSNNEQFF. The CDR3 nucleotides read TGCGCCAGCAGCCCTGGACAGGTCTATTCCAACAATGAGCAGTTCTTC.

The chain uses TRBV5-5 and TRBJ2-7; D might be TRBD1 (5 bases). Germline loops: CDR1 SGHKS, CDR2 YYEKEE (reference sequence). Trimming stripped 2 bases from V and 0 bases from J, with 21 bases between. This CDR3 has 18 amino acids. This chain's CDR3 is CASSFYLSQRQSSYEQYF. The CDR3 DNA sequence: TGTGCCAGCAGCTTTTACTTGTCTCAAAGACAGAGCTCCTACGAGCAGTACTTC.

This clonotype was seen only a few times. This chain connects TRBV7-9 to TRBJ2-7; D may be TRBD1 or TRBD2 (5 bases each). The CDR3 covers 14 residues. Germline lookup yields CDR1 SEHNR and CDR2 FQNEAQ (reference sequence). V dropped 4 bases and J dropped 7 bases, with 17 bases sitting between them. CDR3: CASSSGFGVSEQYF. CDR3 sequence (DNA): TGTGCCAGCAGCTCAGGGTTCGGGGTGAGTGAGCAGTACTTC.

This clonotype showed up just a few times. V is TRBV4-1 and J is TRBJ2-7; TRBD2 might be the D (5 bases). Germline values: CDR1 MGHRA, CDR2 YSYEKL. The CDR3 consists of 17 residues. V was pared by 4 bases and J by 5 bases, with 24 bases between. The CDR3 coding sequence is TGCGCCAGCAGCCCGGAAGGGAGAGCGGCGTACCTGAACGAGCAGTACTTC. This sequence encodes CASSPEGRAAYLNEQYF.

The V and J genes are TRBV5-1 and TRBJ2-1; 8 bases agree with TRBD2. CDR1 and CDR2 from the germline V gene are SGHRS and YFSETQ. Germline trimming cut 6 bases from V and 5 bases from J; bases unmatched to any gene: 7. The CDR3 is 14 residues long. CDR3 bases: TGCGCCAGCAATGAGCGGGAGATCCACAATGAGCAGTTCTTC. Amino acid sequence: CASNEREIHNEQFF. The full variable domain, with the rest looked up from reference TRBV5-1 and TRBJ2-1, is KAGVTQTPRYLIKTRGQQVTLSCSPISGHRSVSWYQQTPGQGLQFLFEYFSETQRNKGNFPGRFSGRQFSNSRSEMNVSTLELGDSALYLCASNEREIHNEQFFGPGTRLTVL.

This clonotype has more than one count but fewer than ten. This chain links TRBV4-2 with TRBJ2-2; D gene unclear. V lost 7 bases to trimming and J lost 4 bases, with 13 bases between them. The CDR3 consists of 14 residues. Germline V gene data show CDR1 as LGHNA and CDR2 as YNFKEQ. The CDR3: CASTYEGFTGELFF. CDR3 nucleotide sequence: TGTGCCAGCACCTACGAAGGGTTCACCGGGGAGCTGTTTTTT.

The chain employs TRBV29-1 and TRBJ1-1; unclear D gene. The length of the CDR3 is 12 residues. Germline lookup yields CDR1 SQVTM and CDR2 ANQGSEA. The V end lost 4 bases, the J end lost 2 bases, and 8 bases lay between the germline ends. This CDR3 reads CSVVGVNTEAFF. DNA for the CDR3: TGCAGCGTTGTAGGTGTTAACACTGAAGCTTTCTTT.

This chain connects TRBV4-3 to TRBJ1-5; no definite D call. The CDR3 contains 14 residues. V was cut by 0 bases and J by 3 bases, with 6 bases left in between. Germline loops: CDR1 LGHNA, CDR2 YSLEER. The chain's CDR3 is CASSQERHNQPQHF. CDR3 nucleotides: TGCGCCAGCAGCCAAGAGCGGCACAATCAGCCCCAGCATTTT.

A note on this clonotype: The junction departs from germline at one end; a sequencing error may be responsible. The V call is TRBV7-7, the J call TRBJ2-1; TRBD1 matches at 8 bases. The CDR3 extends over 15 amino acids. Germline values: CDR1 SSHAT, CDR2 FNYEAQ (reference sequence). CDR3 coding DNA: TGTGCTAGCAGCCCCGTGGCAGGGGGCATGAATGAGCAGTTCTTC. It translates to CASSPVAGGMNEQFF. Combining the CDR3 with reference TRBV7-7 and TRBJ2-1 gives the whole variable domain GAGVSQSPRYKVTKRGQDVTLRCDPISSHATLYWYQQALGQGPEFLTYFNYEAQPDKSGLPSDRFSAERPEGSISTLTIQRTEQRDSAMYRCASSPVAGGMNEQFFGPGTRLTVL.

This rearrangement joins TRBV20-1 to TRBJ2-4; D possibly matches TRBD1 or TRBD2 (6 bases each). The DNA matches TRBJ2-7 better at its end, which makes the J call doubtful. The CDR3 is 13 amino acids. Germline CDR1 reads DFQATT; CDR2 reads SNEGSKA (reference sequence). The CDR3 reads CSAPRGDTNEQYF. For the CDR3, the DNA is TGCAGTGCTCCGAGGGGGGATACGAACGAGCAGTACTTC.

This clonotype was counted only a few times. The chain joins TRBV10-3 to TRBJ2-5, with 9 positions matching TRBD1. The CDR3 extends over 15 amino acids. J was trimmed by 1 base and V by 7 bases; bases with no gene match: 7. Germline lookup yields CDR1 ENHRY and CDR2 SYGVKD. The CDR3 DNA reads TGTGCCATCACTCCGACAGGGGGACTCCAAGAGACCCAGTACTTC. The encoded protein is CAITPTGGLQETQYF.

This chain joins TRBV29-1 and TRBJ1-2, with 7 bases lining up with TRBD1. The CDR3 sequence is 15 residues long. Per the germline V gene, CDR1 is SQVTM and CDR2 is ANQGSEA. The V gene end was trimmed by 4 bases and the J gene end by 0 bases; junction bases not matched to a gene: 8. CDR3 in amino acids: CSVVALQGTNYGYTF. CDR3 coding DNA: TGCAGCGTTGTAGCCCTACAGGGGACTAACTATGGCTACACCTTC.

This chain uses TRBV20-1 with TRBJ2-2, with D perhaps matching TRBD2 (6 bases). Germline values: CDR1 DFQATT, CDR2 SNEGSKA (reference sequence). V was clipped by 5 bases and J by 2 bases, with 24 bases between them. The CDR3 sequence is 18 residues long. The CDR3 loop reads CSASPGVRAEGNTGELFF. CDR3 nucleotide sequence: TGCAGTGCTTCACCCGGGGTTAGGGCGGAGGGAAACACCGGGGAGCTGTTTTTT.

The chain employs TRBV6-2 or TRBV6-3 and TRBJ2-7, with TRBD1 identical over 7 bases. The CDR3 runs to 14 residues. Germline-derived CDR1 and CDR2 are MNHEY and SVGEGT. V was clipped by 2 bases and J by 5 bases; unmatched bases: 6. The CDR3 protein is CASSYETGNDEQYF. In nucleotides, the CDR3 is TGTGCCAGCAGTTACGAGACAGGGAACGACGAGCAGTACTTC.

The chain employs TRBV27 and TRBJ2-1; 12 nucleotides align to TRBD1. The germline V gene encodes CDR1 MNHEY and CDR2 SMNVEV (reference sequence). The J segment lost 13 bases and the V segment lost 8 bases, leaving 12 bases of the junction unmatched. The CDR3 has 14 amino acids. CDR3 amino acids: CASSGTGGFETQFF. For the CDR3, the DNA is TGTGCCAGCTCCGGGACAGGGGGCTTCGAGACCCAGTTCTTC.

This clonotype appeared a few times. This sequence joins TRBV29-1 and TRBJ2-1; D unclear. CDR1 is SQVTM, CDR2 ANQGSEA, per germline. The CDR3 is 13 amino acids. The V end lost 4 bases, the J end lost 2 bases, and 9 bases lay between the germline ends. In nucleotides, the CDR3 is TGCAGCGTTGCCCCACCTACCTACAATGAGCAGTTCTTC. This encodes CSVAPPTYNEQFF.

V is TRBV29-1 and J is TRBJ2-2, with TRBD2 matching over 8 bases. Trimming cost V 0 bases and J 8 bases; bases outside gene matches: 8. Germline values: CDR1 SQVTM, CDR2 ANQGSEA. This CDR3 region has 15 residues. CDR3 bases: TGCAGCGTTGAAGATTCAGGACTAGCCACTGGGGAGCTGTTTTTT. Its translation: CSVEDSGLATGELFF.

There are a few counts of this clonotype. The chain employs TRBV9 and TRBJ2-1; no firm D call. Germline V gives CDR1 SGDLS, CDR2 YYNGEE. The CDR3 spans 14 residues. Between the trimmed V and J ends, which lost 4 bases and 6 bases, there was a span of 14 bases. CDR3 sequence reads: CASSPPPSINEQFF. The CDR3 DNA sequence: TGTGCCAGCAGCCCCCCCCCGTCCATCAATGAGCAGTTCTTC.

The J gene is TRBJ2-2, the V gene TRBV6-5; D ambiguous. The V end was cut by 7 bases, the J end by 6 bases, with 18 bases between. The CDR3 is made up of 15 amino acids. The germline V gene encodes CDR1 MNHEY and CDR2 SVGAGI. This CDR3 is CASTSPSPGAGELFF. Written as DNA, the CDR3 is TGTGCCAGCACCTCCCCGTCGCCGGGCGCCGGGGAGCTGTTTTTT.

V and J are TRBV4-1 and TRBJ2-2; no reliable D call. Germline V lookup: CDR1 MGHRA, CDR2 YSYEKL. Deletions cut 2 bases from V and 3 bases from J, with 16 bases between. CDR3 size: 17 residues. The CDR3 here is CASSQRQMPIYTGELFF. The CDR3 nucleotides are TGCGCCAGCAGCCAAAGGCAGATGCCGATTTACACCGGGGAGCTGTTTTTT.

This clonotype has just one count. The chain combines TRBV4-2 with TRBJ1-4; D possibly corresponds to TRBD1 (5 bases). The CDR3 sequence is 16 residues long. The germline V gene encodes CDR1 LGHNA and CDR2 YNFKEQ. Trimming cost V 0 bases and J 1 base, with 9 bases left between them. As DNA, the CDR3 is TGTGCCAGCAGCCAAGAGTGGGGGGGAACTAATGAAAAACTGTTTTTT. This translates into CASSQEWGGTNEKLFF.

V is TRBV7-2 and J is TRBJ2-4, with 12 bases matching TRBD2. The DNA matches TRBJ2-5 better at its end, which makes the J call doubtful. Germline CDR1 is SGHTA and CDR2 is FQGNSA. The CDR3 is made up of 16 amino acids. Here the CDR3 reads CASSLSLAGGQETQYF. In DNA, the CDR3 is TGTGCCAGCAGCCTCTCCCTAGCGGGGGGGCAAGAGACCCAGTACTTC.

J is TRBJ2-5 and V is TRBV11-3; possible D gene TRBD1, 6 bases. The end of the DNA fits TRBJ2-7 better, so the J call may be wrong. This CDR3 comprises 12 residues. Germline CDR1 and CDR2: SGHNT and YENEEA. The CDR3 sequence is CAREAQGPEQYF. The CDR3 bases are TGTGCCCGAGAGGCACAGGGTCCCGAGCAGTACTTC.

The gene calls are TRBV4-2 and TRBJ2-7; weak D call: TRBD2 (5 bases). V was cut by 5 bases and J by 4 bases, with 12 bases left in between. Germline values: CDR1 LGHNA, CDR2 YNFKEQ. The CDR3 is 13 residues long. The DNA of the CDR3 is TGTGCCAGCAGCTCCGGGGAAAGGTACGAGCAGTACTTC. Protein: CASSSGERYEQYF.